The entry that follows covers one TCR beta chain sequence. This sample was included in a study of cytomegalovirus exposure and HLA in healthy donors. Vbeta (60) and Jbeta (13) primers were used in the PCR. The method was immunoSEQ multiplex PCR; TCRdb's version includes in-frame clones alone and lacks a portion of them. The table includes 270,000 or so clones, 70% to 90% detected once. The sample taken for sequencing was PBMCs. The TCR sequence derives from a middle-aged man in good health and CMV-seropositive.

CDR3 coding DNA: TGTGCCAGCAGCAAGGGGTACACTGAAGCTTTCTTT. It yields the protein CASSKGYTEAFF. The chain couples TRBV7-9 to TRBJ1-1, with D perhaps TRBD1 (5 bases). Germline loops: CDR1 SEHNR, CDR2 FQNEAQ (reference sequence). Trimming removed 5 bases at V and 3 bases at J, with 7 bases between. The CDR3 extends over 12 amino acids. The whole variable domain, filled in from reference TRBV7-9 and TRBJ1-1, reads DTGVSQNPRHKITKRGQNVTFRCDPISEHNRLYWYRQTLGQGPEFLTYFQNEAQLEKSRLLSDRFSAERPKGSFSTLEIQRTEQGDSAMYLCASSKGYTEAFFGQGTRLTVV.